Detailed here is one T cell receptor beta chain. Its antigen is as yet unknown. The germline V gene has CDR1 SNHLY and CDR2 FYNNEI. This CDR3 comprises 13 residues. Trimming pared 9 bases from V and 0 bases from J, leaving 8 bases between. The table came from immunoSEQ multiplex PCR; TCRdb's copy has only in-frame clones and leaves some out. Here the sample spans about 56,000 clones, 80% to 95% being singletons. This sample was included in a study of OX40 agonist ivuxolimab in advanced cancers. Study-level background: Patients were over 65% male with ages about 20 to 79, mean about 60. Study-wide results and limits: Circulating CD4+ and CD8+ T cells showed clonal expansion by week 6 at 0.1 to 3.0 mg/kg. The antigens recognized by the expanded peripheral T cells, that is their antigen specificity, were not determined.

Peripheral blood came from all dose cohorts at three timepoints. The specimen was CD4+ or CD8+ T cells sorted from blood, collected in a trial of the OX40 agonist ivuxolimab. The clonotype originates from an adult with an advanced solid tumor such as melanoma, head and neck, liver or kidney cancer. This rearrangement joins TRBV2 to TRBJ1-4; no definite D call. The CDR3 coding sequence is TGTGCCAGTAAGGAGACAACTAATGAAAAACTGTTTTTT. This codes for CASKETTNEKLFF. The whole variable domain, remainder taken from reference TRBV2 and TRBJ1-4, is EPEVTQTPSHQVTQMGQEVILRCVPISNHLYFYWYRQILGQKVEFLVSFYNNEISEKSEIFDDQFSVERPDGSNFTLKIRSTKLEDSAMYFCASKETTNEKLFFGSGTQLSVL.